These T cell receptor beta chains were read from a single sample in a study of OX40 agonist ivuxolimab in advanced cancers. Sequencing was performed with immunoSEQ multiplex PCR; in TCRdb, only in-frame clones are kept and a portion is missing. The sample records roughly 100,000 clones, roughly 88% being singletons. This specimen was CD4+ or CD8+ T cells sorted from blood, taken in a trial of the OX40 agonist ivuxolimab. Receptors were obtained from an adult with an advanced solid tumor such as melanoma, head and neck, liver or kidney cancer. Both conserved end residues are part of each CDR3. A D gene is named only where the DNA matches it firmly. Size is omitted from some rows. Given values are once, few, many or a class for expanded clones.

V: TRBV27
J: TRBJ2-5
D: TRBD1
size: once
CDR3: CASSPIDREETQYF
DNA: TGTGCCAGCAGTCCAATCGACAGGGAAGAGACCCAGTACTTC

V: TRBV7-2
J: TRBJ2-3
D: TRBD2
size: .
CDR3: CASSLGVSGRATDTQYF
DNA: TGTGCCAGCAGCTTAGGGGTTAGCGGGAGGGCCACAGATACGCAGTATTTT

V: TRBV18
J: TRBJ2-7
D: .
size: .
CDR3: CASSPTGLYEQYF
DNA: TGTGCCAGCTCACCGACAGGACTCTACGAGCAGTACTTC

V: TRBV28
J: TRBJ1-5
D: .
size: once
CDR3: CASSLSSNQPQHF
DNA: TGTGCCAGCAGTTTGAGTAGCAATCAGCCCCAGCATTTT

V: TRBV5-1
J: TRBJ2-1
D: TRBD2
size: .
CDR3: CASSGFSGRSFNEQFF
DNA: TGCGCCAGCAGCGGGTTTAGCGGGAGATCGTTCAATGAGCAGTTCTTC

V: TRBV4-1
J: TRBJ2-5
D: TRBD2
size: .
CDR3: CASSQDVSSGRIGETQYF
DNA: TGCGCCAGCAGCCAAGATGTTTCCAGCGGGAGAATCGGGGAGACCCAGTACTTC

V: TRBV11-2
J: TRBJ2-1
D: TRBD1
size: .
CDR3: CASSRGQGINEQFF
DNA: TGTGCCAGCAGCCGCGGACAGGGCATCAATGAGCAGTTCTTC

V: TRBV16
J: TRBJ1-5
D: .
size: few
CDR3: CASSPSTVSNQPQHF
DNA: TGTGCCAGCAGCCCATCAACAGTTAGCAATCAGCCCCAGCATTTT

V: TRBV5-1
J: TRBJ2-5
D: .
size: .
CDR3: CASSLDGETQYF
DNA: TGCGCCAGCAGCTTGGATGGAGAGACCCAGTACTTC

V: TRBV27
J: TRBJ2-3
D: .
size: .
CDR3: CASIPRTSSPDTQYF
DNA: TGTGCCAGCATCCCCAGAACGTCTAGCCCAGATACGCAGTATTTT

V: TRBV4-3
J: TRBJ1-1
D: TRBD1
size: .
CDR3: CASSRQGYTEAFF
DNA: TGCGCCAGCAGCCGACAGGGGTACACTGAAGCTTTCTTT

V: TRBV29-1
J: TRBJ1-1
D: .
size: .
CDR3: CSVEAAGNTEAFF
DNA: TGCAGCGTTGAAGCGGCAGGGAACACTGAAGCTTTCTTT

V: TRBV28
J: TRBJ1-1
D: .
size: .
CDR3: CASSFPGSLPTEAFF
DNA: TGTGCCAGCAGTTTCCCCGGCTCCCTCCCCACTGAAGCTTTCTTT

V: TRBV27
J: TRBJ2-1
D: .
size: .
CDR3: CASRGFGYLYNEQFF
DNA: TGTGCCAGCAGGGGGTTTGGGTACTTATACAATGAGCAGTTCTTC

V: TRBV7-7
J: TRBJ2-2
D: .
size: many
CDR3: CASSGPTGELFF
DNA: TGTGCTAGCAGCGGGCCCACCGGGGAGCTGTTTTTT

V: TRBV23-1
J: TRBJ1-1
D: TRBD1
size: .
CDR3: CASGIQGASGEAFF
DNA: TGCGCCAGCGGCATACAGGGGGCGTCGGGTGAAGCTTTCTTT

V: TRBV19
J: TRBJ1-2
D: .
size: .
CDR3: CASRPPSPTPYVGYTF
DNA: TGTGCCAGTAGACCTCCGTCCCCGACACCCTACGTAGGCTACACCTTC

V: TRBV7-2
J: TRBJ2-3
D: .
size: .
CDR3: CASSFRSSTDTQYF
DNA: TGTGCCAGCTCCTTCAGGAGTAGCACAGATACGCAGTATTTT

V: TRBV5-4
J: TRBJ2-5
D: TRBD1
size: .
CDR3: CASSQGARGETQYF
DNA: TGTGCCAGCAGCCAGGGGGCCCGAGGAGAGACCCAGTACTTC

V: TRBV13
J: TRBJ1-4
D: .
size: .
CDR3: CASSLGGTNEKLFF
DNA: TGTGCCAGCAGCTTAGGGGGAACTAATGAAAAACTGTTTTTT

V: TRBV18
J: TRBJ1-4
D: TRBD1
size: .
CDR3: CASSKDRGANEKLFF
DNA: TGTGCCAGCTCGAAAGACAGGGGTGCTAATGAAAAACTGTTTTTT

V: TRBV4-2
J: TRBJ1-2
D: .
size: .
CDR3: CASSQDTGRLGYTF
DNA: TGTGCCAGCAGCCAAGATACGGGGCGACTTGGCTACACCTTC

V: TRBV2
J: TRBJ2-7
D: .
size: .
CDR3: CASSDETGISYEQYF
DNA: TGTGCCAGCAGTGACGAAACAGGAATATCCTACGAGCAGTACTTC

V: TRBV5-1
J: TRBJ2-2
D: .
size: .
CDR3: CASSFRDTGELFF
DNA: TGCGCCAGCAGCTTTCGCGACACCGGGGAGCTGTTTTTT

V: TRBV10-3
J: TRBJ2-7
D: TRBD1
size: .
CDR3: CAIRYSPGQGSYEQYF
DNA: TGTGCCATTAGATATTCCCCGGGACAGGGGTCTTACGAGCAGTACTTC

V: TRBV6-6
J: TRBJ2-1
D: .
size: .
CDR3: CASKEPELYNEQFF
DNA: TGTGCCAGCAAGGAGCCGGAGCTTTACAATGAGCAGTTCTTC

V: TRBV19
J: TRBJ2-5
D: .
size: .
CDR3: CASSIGTDQETQYF
DNA: TGTGCCAGTAGTATTGGTACAGATCAAGAGACCCAGTACTTC

V: TRBV5-1
J: TRBJ2-1
D: TRBD2
size: .
CDR3: CASSLELAGGVQFF
DNA: TGCGCCAGCAGCTTGGAACTAGCGGGAGGGGTGCAGTTCTTC

V: TRBV9
J: TRBJ1-1
D: .
size: medium-sized
CDR3: CASTAVAGTEAFF
DNA: TGTGCCAGCACGGCCGTAGCGGGGACTGAAGCTTTCTTT

V: TRBV5-6
J: TRBJ1-6
D: .
size: .
CDR3: CASRTRGRDSPLHF
DNA: TGTGCCAGCAGGACTCGGGGGCGAGATTCACCCCTCCACTTT

V: TRBV6-7
J: TRBJ1-4
D: .
size: .
CDR3: CASLNRANEKLFF
DNA: TGTGCCAGCCTAAACAGGGCGAATGAAAAACTGTTTTTT

V: TRBV14
J: TRBJ2-2
D: .
size: .
CDR3: CASARGLLNTGELFF
DNA: TGTGCCAGCGCGAGGGGACTTCTAAACACCGGGGAGCTGTTTTTT

V: TRBV18
J: TRBJ2-7
D: TRBD1
size: few
CDR3: CASSPRLGQGTREQYF
DNA: TGTGCCAGCTCACCACGCCTCGGACAGGGAACTCGCGAGCAGTACTTC

V: TRBV27
J: TRBJ2-1
D: TRBD2
size: once
CDR3: CASSLTRTSGSRGEQFF
DNA: TGTGCCAGCAGTTTAACCCGGACTAGCGGGAGCAGGGGTGAGCAGTTCTTC

V: TRBV28
J: TRBJ2-7
D: .
size: .
CDR3: CASSQIRTLNYEQYF
DNA: TGTGCCAGCAGTCAAATTCGGACACTTAACTACGAGCAGTACTTC

V: TRBV2
J: TRBJ1-1
D: TRBD1
size: .
CDR3: CASSEPTGGYFTEAFF
DNA: TGTGCCAGCAGTGAACCCACAGGGGGCTATTTCACTGAAGCTTTCTTT

V: TRBV7-3
J: TRBJ2-1
D: .
size: .
CDR3: CASSYARIGEQFF
DNA: TGTGCCAGCAGCTATGCTAGAATTGGGGAGCAGTTCTTC

V: TRBV28
J: TRBJ1-2
D: .
size: .
CDR3: CASRDRGGRGYGYTF
DNA: TGTGCCAGCAGGGATCGAGGGGGAAGGGGCTATGGCTACACCTTC

V: TRBV9
J: TRBJ2-7
D: .
size: .
CDR3: CASSLRVDEQYF
DNA: TGTGCCAGCAGCCTAAGGGTAGACGAGCAGTACTTC

V: TRBV9
J: TRBJ2-7
D: .
size: once
CDR3: CASSVGSGTLYEQYF
DNA: TGTGCCAGCAGCGTAGGCTCCGGGACCCTGTACGAGCAGTACTTC

V: TRBV27
J: TRBJ2-5
D: .
size: .
CDR3: CASSLRRGQETQYF
DNA: TGTGCCAGCAGTTTAAGGAGGGGCCAAGAGACCCAGTACTTC

V: TRBV29-1
J: TRBJ1-2
D: .
size: .
CDR3: CSVEEMDGIYGYTF
DNA: TGCAGCGTTGAAGAAATGGACGGAATATATGGCTACACCTTC

V: TRBV7-2
J: TRBJ1-2
D: .
size: .
CDR3: CASSQTSVANYGYTF
DNA: TGTGCCAGCAGCCAGACGTCCGTAGCTAACTATGGCTACACCTTC

V: TRBV4-3
J: TRBJ2-5
D: .
size: .
CDR3: CASSQVGGRMGETQYF
DNA: TGCGCCAGCAGCCAAGTTGGAGGGAGGATGGGGGAGACCCAGTACTTC

V: TRBV5-1
J: TRBJ1-4
D: .
size: .
CDR3: CASSLRAATNEKLFF
DNA: TGCGCCAGCAGCTTGAGGGCAGCAACTAATGAAAAACTGTTTTTT

V: TRBV7-2
J: TRBJ2-1
D: TRBD2
size: .
CDR3: CASSLTSGSFNEQFF
DNA: TGTGCCAGCAGCTTGACTAGCGGGAGTTTCAATGAGCAGTTCTTC

V: TRBV7-2
J: TRBJ1-4
D: .
size: .
CDR3: CASSSTGAPFEKLFF
DNA: TGTGCCAGCAGCTCAACAGGTGCGCCGTTTGAAAAACTGTTTTTT

V: TRBV2
J: TRBJ2-1
D: .
size: .
CDR3: CASSIFRDRNEQFF
DNA: TGTGCCAGCTCGATTTTCAGGGATCGAAATGAGCAGTTCTTC

V: TRBV4-3
J: TRBJ2-1
D: .
size: .
CDR3: CASSLTSYNEQFF
DNA: TGCGCCAGCAGCTTGACTAGTTACAATGAGCAGTTCTTC

V: TRBV6-5
J: TRBJ2-7
D: TRBD1
size: .
CDR3: CASRHRGFTYEQYF
DNA: TGTGCCAGCAGACACAGGGGATTCACCTACGAGCAGTACTTC

V: TRBV14
J: TRBJ1-2
D: .
size: .
CDR3: CASSTGSGYGYTF
DNA: TGTGCCAGCAGCACAGGGTCTGGCTATGGCTACACCTTC

V: TRBV11-2
J: TRBJ2-5
D: .
size: .
CDR3: CASSHYYRELRETQYF
DNA: TGTGCCAGCAGCCACTACTACAGGGAACTCCGTGAGACCCAGTACTTC

V: TRBV7-2
J: TRBJ2-6
D: TRBD1
size: .
CDR3: CASSSTGSSGANVLTF
DNA: TGTGCCAGCAGCTCGACAGGGTCGTCGGGGGCCAACGTCCTGACTTTC

V: TRBV7-9
J: TRBJ1-1
D: .
size: .
CDR3: CASSLQQNTEAFF
DNA: TGTGCCAGCAGCTTACAACAGAACACTGAAGCTTTCTTT

V: TRBV5-4
J: TRBJ2-5
D: .
size: .
CDR3: CASSLQETQYF
DNA: TGTGCCAGCAGCCTCCAAGAGACCCAGTACTTC